This record covers a single TCR beta chain. V shed 4 bases and J shed 3 bases, with 9 bases lying between them. The CDR3 is 13 amino acids. Germline V lookup: CDR1 LNHDA, CDR2 SQIVND (reference sequence). The cohort comprised adults aged about 18 to 100 years residing in approximately 25 US areas. Participants' own reports of clinical history determined their cohort assignment. Among Cohort 3 donors, those recovered had two negative PCRs, clearance, or symptom resolution. These data are taken from a study of blood T cell repertoires in COVID-19. Method: immunoSEQ multiplex PCR; TCRdb's copy keeps in-frame clones and lacks some. The data hold about 240,000 clones, with around 89% observed a single time.

The material sequenced was PBMCs or T cells enriched from blood (not recorded which). The chain carries TRBV19 and TRBJ1-1; no clear D gene. The source of this sequence is a man between 40 and 49 years old who had recovered from COVID-19. In DNA form, the CDR3 reads TGTGCCAGTAGTACCTCCCGGGACACTGAAGCTTTCTTT. Its protein product is CASSTSRDTEAFF.